Listed below are T cell receptor beta chains from one sample, sequenced in a study of memory CD4+ T cells and cytomegalovirus serostatus. The table came from immunoSEQ multiplex PCR; TCRdb's copy has only in-frame clones and leaves some out. The table shows 35,000 to 50,000 clones, with around 80% occurring only once. Sequencing was carried out using memory CD4+ T cells from blood. These receptors were obtained from an adult in good health and CMV-seronegative. The CDR3 runs from the conserved cysteine through the conserved F or W. Fields, in order: J gene, V gene, D gene, clone size, CDR3 protein, CDR3 DNA. A D gene is named only where the DNA matches it firmly. Not all rows give a size; the values are once, few, many and, for expanded clones, a class.

J: TRBJ2-5; V: TRBV14; D: .; size: once; CDR3: CASSQWRGVGQETQYF; DNA: TGTGCCAGCAGCCAATGGAGGGGCGTGGGGCAAGAGACCCAGTACTTC
J: TRBJ2-7; V: TRBV29-1; D: .; size: .; CDR3: CSVEKVGKGAVYEQYF; DNA: TGCAGCGTTGAAAAAGTAGGCAAGGGAGCAGTCTACGAGCAGTACTTC
J: TRBJ2-6; V: TRBV6-5; D: TRBD1; size: .; CDR3: CASTLTGSGANVLTF; DNA: TGTGCCAGCACCCTGACAGGGTCTGGGGCCAACGTCCTGACTTTC
J: TRBJ1-3; V: TRBV6-1; D: .; size: .; CDR3: CAIWTFSGNTIYF; DNA: TGTGCCATCTGGACTTTCTCTGGAAACACCATATATTTT
J: TRBJ2-5; V: TRBV28; D: .; size: .; CDR3: CASSSLMASRETQYF; DNA: TGTGCCAGCAGCTCCCTAATGGCTAGTCGTGAGACCCAGTACTTC
J: TRBJ1-6; V: TRBV6-1; D: TRBD1; size: few; CDR3: CAIAIQGANSPLHF; DNA: TGTGCCATAGCAATACAGGGGGCAAATTCACCCCTCCACTTT
J: TRBJ1-5; V: TRBV30; D: .; size: .; CDR3: CAWSVPTGHSNQPQHF; DNA: TGTGCCTGGAGCGTACCAACAGGACATAGCAATCAGCCCCAGCATTTT
J: TRBJ1-5; V: TRBV7-6; D: .; size: .; CDR3: CASSQFGLNQPQHF; DNA: TGTGCCAGCAGTCAATTCGGGTTAAATCAGCCCCAGCATTTT
J: TRBJ1-2; V: TRBV19; D: TRBD1; size: few; CDR3: CASSIGTGSDGTF; DNA: TGTGCCAGTAGTATCGGGACAGGGAGTGATGGCACCTTC
J: TRBJ1-3; V: TRBV15; D: TRBD1; size: .; CDR3: CATSRPTGGGNTIYF; DNA: TGTGCCACCAGCAGGCCCACAGGGGGCGGGAACACCATATATTTT
J: TRBJ1-2; V: TRBV5-5; D: .; size: .; CDR3: CASSMDSNYGYTF; DNA: TGTGCCAGCAGCATGGACAGTAACTATGGCTACACCTTC
J: TRBJ2-2; V: TRBV2; D: TRBD2; size: .; CDR3: CASSGLRGTGELFF; DNA: TGTGCCAGTAGCGGGCTCCGGGGCACCGGGGAGCTGTTTTTT
J: TRBJ2-7; V: TRBV7-8; D: .; size: .; CDR3: CASSFWGQNEQYF; DNA: TGTGCCAGCAGCTTCTGGGGCCAGAACGAGCAGTACTTC
J: TRBJ2-5; V: TRBV28; D: TRBD1; size: .; CDR3: CASSLGGTGGVKTQYF; DNA: TGTGCCAGCAGTTTGGGGGGGACAGGGGGCGTGAAGACCCAGTACTTC
J: TRBJ2-3; V: TRBV7-9; D: .; size: .; CDR3: CASRRAEGTDTQYF; DNA: TGTGCCAGCAGACGGGCGGAGGGCACAGATACGCAGTATTTT
J: TRBJ1-2; V: TRBV30; D: .; size: .; CDR3: CAWTRGGVGGYTF; DNA: TGTGCCTGGACTAGGGGGGGGGTCGGTGGCTACACCTTC
J: TRBJ1-1; V: TRBV19; D: TRBD1; size: .; CDR3: CASTPTGGTEAFF; DNA: TGTGCCAGTACCCCGACAGGGGGCACTGAAGCTTTCTTT
J: TRBJ2-2; V: TRBV18; D: .; size: .; CDR3: CASSDRYNTGELFF; DNA: TGTGCCAGCTCCGACAGATATAACACCGGGGAGCTGTTTTTT
J: TRBJ2-1; V: TRBV12-5; D: .; size: .; CDR3: CASGPGSGNEQFF; DNA: TGTGCTAGTGGCCCCGGTAGTGGCAATGAGCAGTTCTTC
J: TRBJ2-3; V: TRBV7-8; D: .; size: .; CDR3: CASSFPSARDTQYF; DNA: TGTGCCAGCAGCTTCCCTAGCGCCCGAGATACGCAGTATTTT
J: TRBJ1-5; V: TRBV18; D: .; size: once; CDR3: CASSPLPPRGGNQPQHF; DNA: TGTGCCAGCTCACCACTCCCACCCCGAGGGGGCAATCAGCCCCAGCATTTT